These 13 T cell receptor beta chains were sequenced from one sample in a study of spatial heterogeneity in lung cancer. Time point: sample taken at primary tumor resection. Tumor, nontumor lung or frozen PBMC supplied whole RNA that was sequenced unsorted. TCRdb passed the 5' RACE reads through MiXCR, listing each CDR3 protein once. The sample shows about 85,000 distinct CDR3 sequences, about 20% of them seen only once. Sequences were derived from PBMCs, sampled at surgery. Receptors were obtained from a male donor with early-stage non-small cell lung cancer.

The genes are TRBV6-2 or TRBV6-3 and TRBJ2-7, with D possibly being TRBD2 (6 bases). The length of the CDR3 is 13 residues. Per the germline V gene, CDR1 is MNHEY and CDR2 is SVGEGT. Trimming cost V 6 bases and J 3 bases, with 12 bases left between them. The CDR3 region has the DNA TGTGCCAGCAGGCGGACTACCTACTACGAGCAGTACTTC. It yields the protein CASRRTTYYEQYF.

CDR3 sequence: CASRSRVNGELFF. CDR3 nucleotides: TGTGCCAGCAGGTCTCGGGTTAATGGGGAGCTGTTTTTT. The gene calls are TRBV7-9 and TRBJ2-2, with unresolved D. Trimming stripped 6 bases from V and 8 bases from J, with 13 bases between. The germline V gene has CDR1 SEHNR and CDR2 FQNEAQ (reference sequence). The length of the CDR3 is 13 residues. The full variable domain, its missing parts supplied by reference TRBV7-9 and TRBJ2-2, is DTGVSQNPRHKITKRGQNVTFRCDPISEHNRLYWYRQTLGQGPEFLTYFQNEAQLEKSRLLSDRFSAERPKGSFSTLEIQRTEQGDSAMYLCASRSRVNGELFFGEGSRLTVL.

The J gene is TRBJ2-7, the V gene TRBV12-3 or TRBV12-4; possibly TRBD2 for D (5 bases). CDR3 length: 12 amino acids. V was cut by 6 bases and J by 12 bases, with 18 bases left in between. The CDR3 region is CASSQGLATRYF. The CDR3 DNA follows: TGTGCCAGCAGCCAAGGACTGGCGACACGGTACTTC.

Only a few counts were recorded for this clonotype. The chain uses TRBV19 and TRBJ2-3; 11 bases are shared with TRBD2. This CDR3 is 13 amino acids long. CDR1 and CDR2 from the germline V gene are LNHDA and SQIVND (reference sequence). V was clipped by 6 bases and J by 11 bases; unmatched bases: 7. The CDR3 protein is CASRSIAGGLQYF. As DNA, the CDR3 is TGTGCCAGTAGGTCAATAGCGGGAGGGCTGCAGTATTTT. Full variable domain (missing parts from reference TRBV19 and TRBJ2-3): DGGITQSPKYLFRKEGQNVTLSCEQNLNHDAMYWYRQDPGQGLRLIYYSQIVNDFQKGDIAEGYSVSREKKESFPLTVTSAQKNPTAFYLCASRSIAGGLQYFGPGTRLTVL.

The CDR3 region is CASSPYPEQETQYF. In nucleotides, the CDR3 is TGTGCCAGCTCACCCTACCCCGAACAAGAGACCCAGTACTTC. V is TRBV18 and J is TRBJ2-5; no firm D call. Germline V gives CDR1 KGHSH, CDR2 LQKENI. CDR3 length: 14 amino acids. The V end was cut by 3 bases, the J end by 2 bases, with 10 bases between.

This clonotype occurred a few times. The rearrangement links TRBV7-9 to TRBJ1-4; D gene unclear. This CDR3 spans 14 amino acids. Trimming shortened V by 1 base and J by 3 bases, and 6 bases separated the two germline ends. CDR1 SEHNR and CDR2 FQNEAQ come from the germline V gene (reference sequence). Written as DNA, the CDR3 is TGTGCCAGCAGCTTAGGGCGGCCTAATGAAAAACTGTTTTTT. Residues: CASSLGRPNEKLFF. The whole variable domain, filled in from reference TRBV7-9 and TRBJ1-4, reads DTGVSQNPRHKITKRGQNVTFRCDPISEHNRLYWYRQTLGQGPEFLTYFQNEAQLEKSRLLSDRFSAERPKGSFSTLEIQRTEQGDSAMYLCASSLGRPNEKLFFGSGTQLSVL.

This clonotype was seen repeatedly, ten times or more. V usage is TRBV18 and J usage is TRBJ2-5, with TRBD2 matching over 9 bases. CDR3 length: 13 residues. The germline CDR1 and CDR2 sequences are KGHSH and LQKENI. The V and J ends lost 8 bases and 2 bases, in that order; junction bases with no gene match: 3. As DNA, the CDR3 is TGTGCCAGCCCGACTAGCGGACAAGAGACCCAGTACTTC. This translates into CASPTSGQETQYF. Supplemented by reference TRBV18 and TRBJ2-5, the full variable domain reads NAGVMQNPRHLVRRRGQEARLRCSPMKGHSHVYWYRQLPEEGLKFMVYLQKENIIDESGMPKERFSAEFPKEGPSILRIQQVVRGDSAAYFCASPTSGQETQYFGPGTRLLVL.

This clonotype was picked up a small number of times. CDR3 loop: CASSYGGTPYRPAFF. The CDR3 DNA reads as TGTGCCAGCAGTTACGGGGGGACGCCCTACCGGCCAGCTTTCTTT. The chain combines TRBV6-2 or TRBV6-3 with TRBJ1-1; TRBD1 is a possible D gene (5 bases). Trimming took off 2 bases at V and 10 bases at J, with 20 bases between the two ends. This CDR3 is 15 amino acids long. Germline CDR1 is MNHEY and CDR2 is SVGEGT.

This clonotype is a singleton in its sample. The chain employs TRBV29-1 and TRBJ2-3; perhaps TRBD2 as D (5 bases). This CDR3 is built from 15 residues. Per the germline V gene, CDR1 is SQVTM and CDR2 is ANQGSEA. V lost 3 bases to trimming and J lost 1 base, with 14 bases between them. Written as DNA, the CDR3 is TGCAGCGTTGAGGGAGAGGGAAGGGGCACAGATACGCAGTATTTT. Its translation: CSVEGEGRGTDTQYF.

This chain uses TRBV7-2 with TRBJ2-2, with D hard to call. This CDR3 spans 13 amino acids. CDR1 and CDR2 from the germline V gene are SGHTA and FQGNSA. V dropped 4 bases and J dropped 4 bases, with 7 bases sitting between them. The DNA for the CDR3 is TGTGCCAGCAGCTATGACTTCACCGGGGAGCTGTTTTTT. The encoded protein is CASSYDFTGELFF.

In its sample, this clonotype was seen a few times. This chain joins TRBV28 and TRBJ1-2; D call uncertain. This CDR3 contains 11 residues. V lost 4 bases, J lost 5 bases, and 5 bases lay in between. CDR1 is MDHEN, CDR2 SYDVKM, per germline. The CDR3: CASSSEYGYTF. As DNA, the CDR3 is TGTGCCAGCAGTTCGGAGTATGGCTACACCTTC.

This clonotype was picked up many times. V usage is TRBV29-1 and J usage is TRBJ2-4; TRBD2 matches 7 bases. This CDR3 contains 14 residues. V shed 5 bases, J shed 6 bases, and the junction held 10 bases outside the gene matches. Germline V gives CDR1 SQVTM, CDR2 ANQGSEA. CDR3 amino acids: CSVLGGNPPNIQYF. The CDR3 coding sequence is TGCAGCGTTCTGGGGGGGAACCCCCCAAACATTCAGTACTTC.

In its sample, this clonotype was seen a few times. The CDR3 region has the DNA TGTGCCAGCAGTTTTCAGGGGGCCCAGTACTTC. Amino acids: CASSFQGAQYF. The rearrangement uses TRBV6-5 and TRBJ2-5; TRBD1 matches 7 bases. Germline-derived CDR1 and CDR2 are MNHEY and SVGAGI. Trimming at V came to 4 bases and at J to 9 bases, leaving 2 bases not matched to a gene. CDR3 length: 11 residues.